These 13 T cell receptor beta chains were all obtained from the same sample, sequenced in a study of cytomegalovirus exposure and HLA in healthy donors. Vbeta (60) and Jbeta (13) primers were used in the PCR. Sequenced by immunoSEQ multiplex PCR; TCRdb stores in-frame clones only, minus some. The table records 55,000 to 80,000 clones, around 64% of them present only once. The sample comprised PBMCs. Receptor source: a man aged 35-49 years in good health and CMV-seropositive.

This chain connects TRBV6-1 to TRBJ2-7; 7 nucleotides match TRBD1. Germline-derived CDR1 and CDR2 are MNHNS and SASEGT. The V gene end was trimmed by 3 bases and the J gene end by 4 bases; junction bases not matched to a gene: 6. The CDR3 is made up of 14 amino acids. Here the CDR3 DNA reads TGTGCCAGCAGTGAGTTGGGACAGCTATACGAGCAGTACTTC. Translating gives CASSELGQLYEQYF.

The V call is TRBV6-1, the J call TRBJ1-5; TRBD1 might be the D (5 bases). From germline, CDR1 is MNHNS and CDR2 SASEGT. Trimming removed 6 bases from V and 0 bases from J, with 12 bases in between. The CDR3 sequence is 15 residues long. The CDR3 is CASRMGRASNQPQHF. DNA of the CDR3: TGTGCCAGCAGGATGGGCAGGGCTAGCAATCAGCCCCAGCATTTT.

This chain links TRBV30 with TRBJ1-2; D is undetermined. V dropped 3 bases and J dropped 9 bases, with 8 bases sitting between them. Germline CDR1 reads GTSNPN; CDR2 reads SVGIG (reference sequence). The CDR3 is 10 amino acids. The CDR3, as DNA: TGTGCCTGGAGCGCCAGGAGCTACACCTTC. It specifies CAWSARSYTF. Drawing the rest from reference TRBV30 and TRBJ1-2, the complete variable domain is SQTIHQWPATLVQPVGSPLSLECTVEGTSNPNLYWYRQAAGRGLQLLFYSVGIGQISSEVPQNLSASRPQDRQFILSSKKLLLSDSGFYLCAWSARSYTFGSGTRLTVV.

This clone occurred once. At one boundary the junction diverges from the germline segment, which might be a read error. The chain uses TRBV7-3 and TRBJ2-1; 10 positions agree with TRBD2. Germline-derived CDR1 and CDR2 are SGHTA and FQGTGA. This CDR3 is 16 amino acids long. The CDR3 coding sequence is TGTGCCAGCAGCTTAAATAGCGGGGGGTCATACAATGGGCAGTTCTTC. Amino acids: CASSLNSGGSYNGQFF.

This sequence joins TRBV27 and TRBJ2-1; TRBD2 matches 10 bases. The CDR3 length is 17 residues. Trimming took 5 bases from V and 7 from J; bases not matched to a gene: 14. Germline V gene data show CDR1 as MNHEY and CDR2 as SMNVEV (reference sequence). The CDR3 sequence: CASSGTLSGGAYNEQFF. The DNA of the CDR3 is TGTGCCAGCAGTGGGACCCTGAGCGGGGGGGCATATAATGAGCAGTTCTTC.

This sequence joins TRBV28 and TRBJ1-1; tentatively, D is TRBD1 (5 bases). This CDR3 comprises 16 residues. The V gene's germline CDR1 is MDHEN and CDR2 SYDVKM. V lost 6 bases and J lost 2, with 19 bases in between. For the CDR3, the DNA is TGTGCCAGCAGATCCGCCGGGGGTGGGGGAAACACTGAAGCTTTCTTT. This encodes CASRSAGGGGNTEAFF.

This chain uses TRBV5-3 with TRBJ1-6; D not certain. TRBV5-3 belongs to the ORF category, with a function that is uncertain. The V and J ends lost 3 bases and 10 bases respectively, with 11 bases between them. There are 13 residues in the CDR3. CDR3 region: CARSSDNRSPLHF. For the CDR3, the DNA is TGTGCCAGAAGCTCTGACAACCGATCACCCCTCCACTTT.

The rearrangement uses TRBV5-1 and TRBJ2-3, with 7 bases lining up with TRBD2. The CDR3 sequence is 14 residues long. The V gene end was trimmed by 5 bases and the J gene end by 2 bases; junction bases not matched to a gene: 5. The germline CDR1 and CDR2 sequences are SGHRS and YFSETQ. CDR3 region: CASRRGSPTDTQYF. DNA of the CDR3: TGCGCCAGCAGGCGGGGGTCTCCCACAGATACGCAGTATTTT.

J is TRBJ2-3 and V is TRBV7-9, with 10 nucleotides matching TRBD2. V lost 3 bases to trimming and J lost 5 bases; unmatched junction nucleotides: 2. Per germline, CDR1 SEHNR and CDR2 FQNEAQ (reference sequence). This CDR3 is 14 amino acids long. CDR3 region: CASSLSGGGDTQYF. CDR3 in DNA: TGTGCCAGCAGCTTGAGCGGGGGGGGAGATACGCAGTATTTT.

The chain recombines TRBV7-2 with TRBJ2-7; a possible D gene is TRBD1 (5 bases). This CDR3 is 13 amino acids long. Germline CDR1 SGHTA, CDR2 FQGNSA. V was cut by 1 base and J by 5 bases, with 9 bases left in between. DNA of the CDR3: TGTGCCAGCAGCTTAGGACAGTTTGACGAGCAGTACTTC. Protein: CASSLGQFDEQYF.

The genes are TRBV27 and TRBJ2-3, with 9 bases aligning to TRBD2. Germline V gene lookup returns CDR1 MNHEY and CDR2 SMNVEV (reference sequence). Trimming removed 1 base from V and 0 bases from J; junction bases left unmatched: 5. CDR3 length: 17 amino acids. This CDR3 reads CASSLWGLAGSTDTQYF. In DNA form, the CDR3 reads TGTGCCAGCAGTTTATGGGGTCTAGCGGGGAGCACAGATACGCAGTATTTT.

This clone was counted once. This chain links TRBV4-3 with TRBJ2-6; 8 nucleotides line up with TRBD1. CDR1 and CDR2 from the germline V gene are LGHNA and YSLEER. V dropped 0 bases and J dropped 1; count of bases not matched to a gene: 8. This CDR3 is built from 19 residues. The CDR3 here is CASSQEWQGAFSGANVLTF. CDR3 coding DNA: TGCGCCAGCAGCCAAGAGTGGCAGGGGGCTTTTTCTGGGGCCAACGTCCTGACTTTC.

This clone was detected only once. The rearrangement joins TRBV5-1 to TRBJ2-3, with unresolved D. Trimming shortened V by 5 bases and J by 6 bases, and 22 bases separated the two germline ends. The CDR3 length is 16 residues. From germline, CDR1 is SGHRS and CDR2 YFSETQ. The CDR3 sequence is CASRAGRGTPLDTQYF. The CDR3 DNA follows: TGCGCCAGCAGAGCTGGAAGAGGAACCCCATTGGATACGCAGTATTTT.